The 7 T cell receptor beta chains below all came from one sample that was sequenced in a study of T cells in Graves' hyperthyroidism and ophthalmopathy. There were TCR beta CDR3 regions amplified from RNA transcripts. Using the HTBI primer set, a first-round RT-PCR was run on the TCR CDR3. From the multiplex PCR reads, TCRdb called clonotypes with MiXCR, one entry per CDR3 protein. In the table there are 500,000 to 600,000 distinct CDR3 sequences, around 45% of which are singletons. The sample taken for sequencing was peripheral blood or thyroid tissue (not recorded which). These receptors all come from an adult woman with Graves' disease, either hyperthyroidism or ophthalmopathy (not recorded which).

This chain links TRBV10-3 with TRBJ1-5; D is unresolved. CDR3 length equals 12 residues. The ends were cut back, 3 bases at V and 5 bases at J, with 5 bases in the middle. Germline CDR1 is ENHRY and CDR2 is SYGVKD. The CDR3 reads CAISDNYQPQHF. DNA for the CDR3: TGTGCCATCAGTGACAATTATCAGCCCCAGCATTTT.

J is TRBJ1-2 and V is TRBV9; weak D call: TRBD1 (5 bases). This CDR3 is built from 13 residues. Deletions cut 0 bases from V and 8 bases from J, with 11 bases between. Germline CDR1 and CDR2: SGDLS and YYNGEE. The CDR3: CASSVEPGIGYTF. DNA of the CDR3: TGTGCCAGCAGCGTAGAGCCAGGGATCGGCTACACCTTC.

V and J are TRBV7-9 and TRBJ1-6; D not resolved. Germline V CDR1 and CDR2: SEHNR, FQNEAQ (reference sequence). The CDR3 contains 13 residues. V shed 2 bases and J shed 10 bases, with 9 bases lying between them. The CDR3 DNA reads as TGTGCCAGCAGCTTATTGTCGTGGTCACCCCTCCACTTT. Encoded protein: CASSLLSWSPLHF. Variable domain in full (rest from reference TRBV7-9 and TRBJ1-6): DTGVSQNPRHKITKRGQNVTFRCDPISEHNRLYWYRQTLGQGPEFLTYFQNEAQLEKSRLLSDRFSAERPKGSFSTLEIQRTEQGDSAMYLCASSLLSWSPLHFGNGTRLTVT.

The chain combines TRBV5-1 with TRBJ2-1; D ambiguous. CDR3 length: 13 residues. Germline V gives CDR1 SGHRS, CDR2 YFSETQ. Trimming removed 2 bases at V and 9 bases at J, with 12 bases between. CDR3 nucleotides: TGCGCCAGCAGCTTTTCGGAGTTGGGTGAGCAGTTCTTC. Translation: CASSFSELGEQFF.

The gene calls are TRBV11-1 and TRBJ2-5, with TRBD2 as a possible D gene (5 bases). V lost 3 bases and J lost 2, with 10 bases in between. The CDR3 covers 14 residues. Germline lookup yields CDR1 SGHAT and CDR2 FQDESV (reference sequence). CDR3 in DNA: TGTGCCAGCAGCTTCGTAAGCGGTCAAGAGACCCAGTACTTC. Translating it yields CASSFVSGQETQYF.

This chain links TRBV29-1 with TRBJ1-2; D unclear. V was pared by 4 bases and J by 6 bases, with 12 bases between. Germline V gene lookup returns CDR1 SQVTM and CDR2 ANQGSEA. The CDR3 runs 12 residues. The CDR3 loop is CSVVTGVDGYTF. The DNA for the CDR3 is TGCAGCGTTGTGACCGGGGTGGATGGCTACACCTTC.

A word on this clonotype: Mismatch with germline at one junction end may stem from a read error. The chain recombines TRBV5-1 with TRBJ2-7, with D tentatively TRBD2 (5 bases). This CDR3 is built from 14 residues. Germline CDR1 is SGHRS and CDR2 is YFSETQ. The CDR3 DNA follows: TGCGCCAGCAGCTTGGGACTGAACACCGGGGAGCTGTACTTC. Amino acids: CASSLGLNTGELYF.